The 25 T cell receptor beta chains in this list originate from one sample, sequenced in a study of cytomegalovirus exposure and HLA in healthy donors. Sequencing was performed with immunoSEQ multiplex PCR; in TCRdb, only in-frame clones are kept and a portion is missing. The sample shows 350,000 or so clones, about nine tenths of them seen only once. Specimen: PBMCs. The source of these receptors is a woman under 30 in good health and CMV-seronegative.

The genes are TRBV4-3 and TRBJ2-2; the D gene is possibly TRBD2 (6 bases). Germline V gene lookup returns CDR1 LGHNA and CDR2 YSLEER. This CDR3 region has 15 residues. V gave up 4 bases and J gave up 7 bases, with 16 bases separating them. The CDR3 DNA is TGCGCCAGCAGCCTCTCGGGAGACGGGAGCGGGGAGCTGTTTTTT. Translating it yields CASSLSGDGSGELFF.

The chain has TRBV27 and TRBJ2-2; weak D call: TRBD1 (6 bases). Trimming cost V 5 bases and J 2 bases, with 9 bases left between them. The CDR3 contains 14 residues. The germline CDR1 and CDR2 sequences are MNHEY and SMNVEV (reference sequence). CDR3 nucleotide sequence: TGTGCCAGCAGTGCAGGGGCTAACACCGGGGAGCTGTTTTTT. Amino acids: CASSAGANTGELFF.

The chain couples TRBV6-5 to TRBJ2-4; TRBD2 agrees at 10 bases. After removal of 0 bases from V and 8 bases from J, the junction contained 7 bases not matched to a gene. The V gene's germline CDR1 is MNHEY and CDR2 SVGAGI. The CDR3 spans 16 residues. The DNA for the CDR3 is TGTGCCAGCAGTTACTCAGGGGTAGCGGGAGGTCACATTCAGTACTTC. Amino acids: CASSYSGVAGGHIQYF.

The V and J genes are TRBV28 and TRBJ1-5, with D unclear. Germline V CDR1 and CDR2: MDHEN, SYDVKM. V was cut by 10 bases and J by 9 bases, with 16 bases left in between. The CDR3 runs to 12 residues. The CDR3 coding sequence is TGTGCCACCCTGGTGAAAGGGAGGCCCCAGCATTTT. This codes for CATLVKGRPQHF.

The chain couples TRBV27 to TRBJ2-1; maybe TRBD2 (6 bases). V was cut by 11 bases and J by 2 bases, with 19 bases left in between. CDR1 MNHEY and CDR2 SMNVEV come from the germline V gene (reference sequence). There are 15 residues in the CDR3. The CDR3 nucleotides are TGTGCCGGGAGGCACCCGGGGCACCCCTACAATGAGCAGTTCTTC. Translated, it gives CAGRHPGHPYNEQFF.

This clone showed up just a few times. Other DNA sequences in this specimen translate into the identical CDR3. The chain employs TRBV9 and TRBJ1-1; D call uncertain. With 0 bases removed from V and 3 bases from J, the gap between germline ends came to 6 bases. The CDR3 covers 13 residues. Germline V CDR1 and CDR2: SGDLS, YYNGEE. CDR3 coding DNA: TGTGCCAGCAGCGTAGTTAGTGACACTGAAGCTTTCTTT. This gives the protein CASSVVSDTEAFF.

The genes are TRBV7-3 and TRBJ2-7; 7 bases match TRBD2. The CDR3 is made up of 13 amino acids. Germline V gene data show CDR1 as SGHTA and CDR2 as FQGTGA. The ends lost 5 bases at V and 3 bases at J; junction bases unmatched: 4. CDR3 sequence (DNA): TGTGCCAGCAGCAAGGGACTAAGCTACGAGCAGTACTTC. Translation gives CASSKGLSYEQYF.

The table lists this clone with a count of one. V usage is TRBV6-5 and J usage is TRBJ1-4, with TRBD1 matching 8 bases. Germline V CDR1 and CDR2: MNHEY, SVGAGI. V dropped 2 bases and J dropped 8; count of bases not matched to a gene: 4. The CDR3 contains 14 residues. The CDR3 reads CASSYLDRGEKLFF. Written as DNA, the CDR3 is TGTGCCAGCAGTTACCTCGACAGGGGCGAAAAACTGTTTTTT.

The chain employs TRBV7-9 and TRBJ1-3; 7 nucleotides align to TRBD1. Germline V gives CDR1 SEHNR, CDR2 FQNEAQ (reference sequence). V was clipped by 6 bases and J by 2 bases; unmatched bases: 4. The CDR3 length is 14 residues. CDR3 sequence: CASRPGTAGNTIYF. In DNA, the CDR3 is TGTGCCAGCAGACCCGGGACAGCTGGAAACACCATATATTTT.

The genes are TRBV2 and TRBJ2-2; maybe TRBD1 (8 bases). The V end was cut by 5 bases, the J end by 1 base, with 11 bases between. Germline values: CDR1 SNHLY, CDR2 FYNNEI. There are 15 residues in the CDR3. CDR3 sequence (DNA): TGTGCCAGCAGTTACAGGGGGGGGAACACCGGGGAGCTGTTTTTT. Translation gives CASSYRGGNTGELFF.

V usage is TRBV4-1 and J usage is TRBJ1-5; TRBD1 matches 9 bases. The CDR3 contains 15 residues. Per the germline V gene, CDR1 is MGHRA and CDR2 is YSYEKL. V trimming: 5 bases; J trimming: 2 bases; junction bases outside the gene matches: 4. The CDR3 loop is CASSLQGAGNQPQHF. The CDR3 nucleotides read TGCGCCAGCAGCTTACAGGGGGCCGGCAATCAGCCCCAGCATTTT.

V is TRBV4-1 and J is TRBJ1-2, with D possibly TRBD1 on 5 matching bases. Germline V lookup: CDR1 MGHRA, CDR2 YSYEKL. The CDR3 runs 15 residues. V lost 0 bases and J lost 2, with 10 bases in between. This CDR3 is CASSQDRVWNYGYTF. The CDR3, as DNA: TGCGCCAGCAGCCAAGACAGGGTTTGGAACTATGGCTACACCTTC.

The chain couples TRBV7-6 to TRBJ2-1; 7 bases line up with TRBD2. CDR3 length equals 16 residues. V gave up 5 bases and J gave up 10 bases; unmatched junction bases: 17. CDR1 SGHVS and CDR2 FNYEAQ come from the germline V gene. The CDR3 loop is CASSPSRSGAAREQFF. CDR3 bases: TGTGCCAGCAGCCCTAGCCGCAGCGGGGCGGCACGGGAGCAGTTCTTC.

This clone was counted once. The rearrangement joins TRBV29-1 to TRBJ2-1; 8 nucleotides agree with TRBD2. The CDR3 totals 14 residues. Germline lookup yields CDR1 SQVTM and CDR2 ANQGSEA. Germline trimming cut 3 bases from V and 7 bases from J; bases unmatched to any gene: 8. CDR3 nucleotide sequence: TGCAGCGTTGATCCAGCGGGAGTGTGGAATGAGCAGTTCTTC. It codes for CSVDPAGVWNEQFF.

The CDR3 nucleotides are TGTGCCAGCGCAAAAGCGGGGGAGACCCAGTACTTC. The encoded protein is CASAKAGETQYF. This chain connects TRBV27 to TRBJ2-5, with TRBD2 matching 7 bases. The CDR3 spans 12 residues. CDR1 and CDR2 from the germline V gene are MNHEY and SMNVEV (reference sequence). J lost 5 bases, V lost 8 bases, and 5 bases had no gene match.

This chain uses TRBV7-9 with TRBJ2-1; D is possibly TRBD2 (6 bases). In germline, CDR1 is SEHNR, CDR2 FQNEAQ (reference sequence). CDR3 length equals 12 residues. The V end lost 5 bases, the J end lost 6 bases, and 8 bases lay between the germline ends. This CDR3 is CASSLSGNEQFF. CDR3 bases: TGTGCCAGCAGCCTTAGCGGCAATGAGCAGTTCTTC.

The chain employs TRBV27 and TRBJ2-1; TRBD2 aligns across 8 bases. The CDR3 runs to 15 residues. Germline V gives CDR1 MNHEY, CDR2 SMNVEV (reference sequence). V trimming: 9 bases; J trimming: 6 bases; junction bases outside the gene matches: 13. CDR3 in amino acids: CASRPPGGPGNEQFF. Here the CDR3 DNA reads TGTGCCAGTCGTCCACCGGGAGGGCCTGGCAATGAGCAGTTCTTC.

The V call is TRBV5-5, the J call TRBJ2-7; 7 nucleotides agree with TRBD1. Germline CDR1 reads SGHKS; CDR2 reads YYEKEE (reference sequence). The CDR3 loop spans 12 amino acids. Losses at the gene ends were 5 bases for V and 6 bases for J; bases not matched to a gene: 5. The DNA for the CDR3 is TGTGCCAGCAGTTTGACAGGGAGCGAGCAGTACTTC. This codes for CASSLTGSEQYF.

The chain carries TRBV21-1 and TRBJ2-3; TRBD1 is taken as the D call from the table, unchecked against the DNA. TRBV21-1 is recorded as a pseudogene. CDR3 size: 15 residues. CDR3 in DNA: TGTGCCAGCCTGGGCAGGCTCTCTAGCACAGATACGCAGTATTTT. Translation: CASLGRLSSTDTQYF.

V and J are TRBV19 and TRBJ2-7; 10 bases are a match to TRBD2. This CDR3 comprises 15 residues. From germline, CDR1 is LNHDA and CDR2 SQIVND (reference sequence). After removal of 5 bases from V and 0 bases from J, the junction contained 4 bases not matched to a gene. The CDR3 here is CASSALAGGSYEQYF. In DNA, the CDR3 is TGTGCCAGTAGTGCCTTAGCGGGAGGCTCCTACGAGCAGTACTTC.

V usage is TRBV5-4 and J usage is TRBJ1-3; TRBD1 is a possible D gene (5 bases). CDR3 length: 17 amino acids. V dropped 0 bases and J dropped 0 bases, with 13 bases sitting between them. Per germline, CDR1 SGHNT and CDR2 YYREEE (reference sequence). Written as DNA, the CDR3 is TGTGCCAGCAGCTTGGGGGGCCCCTTAAACTCTGGAAACACCATATATTTT. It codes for CASSLGGPLNSGNTIYF.

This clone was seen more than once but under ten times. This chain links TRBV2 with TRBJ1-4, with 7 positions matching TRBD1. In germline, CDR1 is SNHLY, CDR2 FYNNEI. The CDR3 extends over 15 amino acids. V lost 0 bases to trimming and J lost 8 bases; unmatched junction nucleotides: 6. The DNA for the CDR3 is TGTGCCAGCAGTGAAGCGACAGGGTCCGAGGAAAAACTGTTTTTT. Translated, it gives CASSEATGSEEKLFF.

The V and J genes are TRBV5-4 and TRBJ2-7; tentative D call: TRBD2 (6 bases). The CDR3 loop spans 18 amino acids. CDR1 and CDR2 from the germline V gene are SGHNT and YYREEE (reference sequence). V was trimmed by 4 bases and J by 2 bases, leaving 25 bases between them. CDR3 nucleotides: TGTGCCAGCAGCGCCGGGACTCCCCGAAGTGCGGGCACCTACGAGCAGTACTTC. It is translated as CASSAGTPRSAGTYEQYF.

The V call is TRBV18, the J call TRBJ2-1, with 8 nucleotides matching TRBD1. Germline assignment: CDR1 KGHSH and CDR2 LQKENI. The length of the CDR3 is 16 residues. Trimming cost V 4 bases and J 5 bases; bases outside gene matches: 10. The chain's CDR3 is CASSRTAGTGNNEQFF. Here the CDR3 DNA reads TGTGCCAGCTCACGCACGGCCGGGACAGGCAACAATGAGCAGTTCTTC.

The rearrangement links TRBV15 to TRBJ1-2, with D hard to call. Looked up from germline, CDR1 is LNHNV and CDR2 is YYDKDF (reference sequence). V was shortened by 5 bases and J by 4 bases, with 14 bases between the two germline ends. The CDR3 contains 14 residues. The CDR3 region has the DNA TGTGCCACCAGCGCCCCTATGCTGCTCTATGGCTACACCTTC. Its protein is CATSAPMLLYGYTF.